A selection of T cell receptor beta chains follows, all from one sample in a study of blood T cell repertoires in COVID-19. TCRdb keeps only in-frame clones here, not all; method: immunoSEQ multiplex PCR. Here the sample spans fewer than 20,000 clones, approximately 86% being singletons. Sequenced: peripheral blood. The receptors were sampled from a human donor in a cohort sampled during active COVID-19. Both conserved end residues are trimmed from each CDR3. The D gene is left open where the match is weak. Where a row states a size, it is once, few, many or the class of an expanded clone; other rows omit it.

TRBV29-1	NA	TRBJ2-1	TRBD2	SVEDRTSGIENEQF
TRBV4-2	NA	TRBJ2-7	NA	ASSQVHTYEQY
TRBV7-9	NA	TRBJ1-5	TRBD1	ASSSGQGVVQPQH
TRBV19	NA	TRBJ2-1	TRBD2	ASSPSGTSFEF
TRBV9	NA	TRBJ1-2	NA	ASSGEAFLANYGYT
TRBV18	NA	TRBJ2-5	NA	ASSPPWARETQY
TRBV5-1	once	TRBJ2-5	NA	ASSPAPARGTQY
TRBV4-2	once	TRBJ1-2	NA	ASSQAGRGYGYT
TRBV19	NA	TRBJ2-3	TRBD2	ASALAGGRDTQY
TRBV23-1	NA	TRBJ1-2	NA	ASSQFGQNYGYT
TRBV29-1	NA	TRBJ2-2	NA	SVGSANTGELF
TRBV5-1	NA	TRBJ1-6	TRBD1	ASSLGQGRNSPLH
TRBV7-2	NA	TRBJ2-3	NA	ASRQGGMDTQY
TRBV19	once	TRBJ1-6	TRBD1	ASRGDRLRGSPLH
TRBV18	NA	TRBJ2-3	TRBD1	ASSPGQGSTDTQY
TRBV15	NA	TRBJ2-7	NA	ATSRDKRHGGRAYEQY
TRBV2	NA	TRBJ1-4	TRBD1	ASRVAGTGFEKLF
TRBV7-3	NA	TRBJ2-3	TRBD2	ASSLAGGSTDTQY